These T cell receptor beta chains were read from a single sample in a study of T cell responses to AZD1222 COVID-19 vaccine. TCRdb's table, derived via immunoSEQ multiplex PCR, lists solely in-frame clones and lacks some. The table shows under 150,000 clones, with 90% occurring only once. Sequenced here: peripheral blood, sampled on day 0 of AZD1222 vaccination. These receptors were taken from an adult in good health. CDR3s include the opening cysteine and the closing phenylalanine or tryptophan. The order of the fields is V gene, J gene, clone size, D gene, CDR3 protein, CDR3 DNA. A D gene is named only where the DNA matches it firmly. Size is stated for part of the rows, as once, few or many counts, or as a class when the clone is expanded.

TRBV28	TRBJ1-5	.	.	CASSWSYNNQPQHF	TGTGCCAGCAGTTGGTCCTACAACAATCAGCCCCAGCATTTT
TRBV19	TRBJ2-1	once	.	CASSTLTSFGSDEQFF	TGTGCCAGTAGTACCTTGACTAGTTTCGGGTCCGATGAGCAGTTCTTC
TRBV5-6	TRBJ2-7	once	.	CASSLAPGGAYEQYF	TGTGCCAGCAGCTTGGCTCCAGGGGGGGCCTACGAGCAGTACTTC
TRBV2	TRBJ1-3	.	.	CASSETEGNTIYF	TGTGCCAGCAGTGAAACGGAGGGAAACACCATATATTTT
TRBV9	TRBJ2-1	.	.	CASSVALDEQFF	TGTGCCAGCAGCGTAGCCCTGGATGAGCAGTTCTTC
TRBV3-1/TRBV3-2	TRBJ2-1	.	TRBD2	CASSRISGTEQFF	TGTGCCAGCAGCCGCATTAGCGGGACTGAGCAGTTCTTC
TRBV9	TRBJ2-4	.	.	CASSEGLAKNIQYF	TGTGCCAGCAGCGAGGGACTAGCCAAAAACATTCAGTACTTC
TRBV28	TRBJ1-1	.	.	CASSTDHLGGNTEAFF	TGTGCCAGCAGCACAGACCATCTAGGGGGGAACACTGAAGCTTTCTTT
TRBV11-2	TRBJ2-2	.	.	CASSAAGGGTGELFF	TGTGCCAGCAGCGCGGCCGGGGGCGGCACCGGGGAGCTGTTTTTT
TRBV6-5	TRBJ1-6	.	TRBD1	CASSRATGGNSPLHF	TGTGCCAGCAGTCGGGCGACAGGGGGTAATTCACCCCTCCACTTT
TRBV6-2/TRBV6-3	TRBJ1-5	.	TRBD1	CASSYSKDRGSVGNQPQHF	TGTGCCAGCAGTTACTCGAAGGACAGGGGCTCGGTGGGCAATCAGCCCCAGCATTTT
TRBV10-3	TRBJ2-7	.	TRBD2	CAISEARGGGSGSRSSYEQYF	TGTGCCATCAGTGAGGCGCGGGGGGGCGGTAGCGGGAGTCGTAGCTCCTACGAGCAGTACTTC
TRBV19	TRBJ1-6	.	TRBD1	CASRPGTDSPLHF	TGTGCCAGTAGGCCCGGGACAGATTCACCCCTCCACTTT
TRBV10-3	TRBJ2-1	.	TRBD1	CAITGDRLYNEQFF	TGTGCCATCACAGGGGACAGACTCTACAATGAGCAGTTCTTC
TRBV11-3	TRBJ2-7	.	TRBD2	CASSRTSGNSEQYF	TGTGCCAGCAGCCGTACTAGCGGGAACAGCGAGCAGTACTTC
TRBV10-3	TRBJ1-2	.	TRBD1	CAISRGTAIQNYGYTF	TGTGCCATCAGCCGGGGGACAGCGATACAAAACTATGGCTACACCTTC
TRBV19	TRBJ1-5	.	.	CASSMGGDWQPQHF	TGTGCCAGTAGTATGGGGGGGGATTGGCAGCCCCAGCATTTT
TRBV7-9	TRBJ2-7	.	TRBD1	CASSITGGSYEQYF	TGTGCCAGCAGCATCACAGGGGGGTCCTACGAGCAGTACTTC
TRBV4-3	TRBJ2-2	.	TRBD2	CASSGSGRAGTGELFF	TGCGCCAGCAGCGGTAGCGGGAGGGCCGGTACCGGGGAGCTGTTTTTT
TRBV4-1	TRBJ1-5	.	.	CASSQEDRMQPQHF	TGCGCCAGCAGCCAAGAGGATCGAATGCAGCCCCAGCATTTT
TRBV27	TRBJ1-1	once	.	CASSFQGGGAFF	TGTGCCAGCAGTTTCCAGGGTGGAGGGGCTTTCTTT
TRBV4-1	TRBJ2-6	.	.	CASSQARDASSGANVLTF	TGCGCCAGCAGCCAAGCCCGGGACGCAAGCTCTGGGGCCAACGTCCTGACTTTC
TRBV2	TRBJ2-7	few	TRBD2	CASQSLAASYEQYF	TGTGCCAGCCAATCGCTAGCGGCCTCCTACGAGCAGTACTTC
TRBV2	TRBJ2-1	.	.	CASSEQGFNEQFF	TGTGCCAGCAGTGAACAGGGCTTCAATGAGCAGTTCTTC
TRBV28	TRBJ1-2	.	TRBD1	CASSFGQANYGYTF	TGTGCCAGCAGTTTTGGACAGGCGAACTATGGCTACACCTTC
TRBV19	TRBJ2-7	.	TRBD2	CASSIGSGGPYEQYF	TGTGCCAGTAGTATAGGCTCGGGAGGGCCCTACGAGCAGTACTTC
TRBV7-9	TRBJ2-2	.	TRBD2	CASSLDVAGGPGELFF	TGTGCCAGCAGCTTAGATGTTGCGGGAGGGCCCGGGGAGCTGTTTTTT
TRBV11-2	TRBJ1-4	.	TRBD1	CASSLRTSGGGTNEKLFF	TGTGCCAGCAGCTTAAGGACATCAGGGGGTGGAACTAATGAAAAACTGTTTTTT
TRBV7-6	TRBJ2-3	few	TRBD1	CASSLGAGQGTDTQYF	TGTGCCAGCAGCTTAGGGGCGGGACAGGGCACAGATACGCAGTATTTT
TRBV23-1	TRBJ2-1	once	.	CASSPDIQFF	TGCGCCAGCAGTCCCGATATCCAGTTCTTC
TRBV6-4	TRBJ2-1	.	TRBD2	CASSGRLAGAREQFF	TGTGCCAGCAGTGGCCGACTAGCGGGAGCTAGAGAGCAGTTCTTC
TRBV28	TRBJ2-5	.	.	CASTRTDQETQYF	TGTGCCAGCACTCGGACGGACCAAGAGACCCAGTACTTC
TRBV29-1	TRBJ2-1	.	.	CSVDPPPAYNEQFF	TGCAGCGTTGACCCCCCACCCGCCTACAATGAGCAGTTCTTC
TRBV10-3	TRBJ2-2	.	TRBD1	CAIGDRVCGELFF	TGTGCCATCGGGGACAGGGTATGTGGGGAGCTGTTTTTT
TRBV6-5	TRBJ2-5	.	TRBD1	CASSSRQGARETQYF	TGTGCCAGCAGCTCTCGTCAGGGGGCAAGAGAGACCCAGTACTTC
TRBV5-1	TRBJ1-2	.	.	CASSFNLRVDYGYTF	TGCGCCAGCAGCTTCAACCTGAGGGTCGACTATGGCTACACCTTC
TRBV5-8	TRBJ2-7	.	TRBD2	CASRKPGLADLYEQYF	TGTGCCAGCAGAAAGCCGGGACTAGCGGACCTCTACGAGCAGTACTTC
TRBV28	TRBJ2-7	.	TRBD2	CASIGLAGAEQYF	TGTGCCAGCATAGGGCTAGCGGGAGCCGAGCAGTACTTC
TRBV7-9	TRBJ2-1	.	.	CASSLAGGEQFF	TGTGCCAGCAGCTTAGCAGGGGGTGAGCAGTTCTTC
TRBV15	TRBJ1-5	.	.	CATSRGDNQPQHF	TGTGCCACCAGCAGAGGGGACAATCAGCCCCAGCATTTT
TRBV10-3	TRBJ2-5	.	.	CAISETPLETQYF	TGTGCCATCAGCGAGACACCCCTTGAGACCCAGTACTTC
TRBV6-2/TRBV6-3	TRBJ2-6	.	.	CASSPLVGVLTF	TGTGCCAGCAGCCCTCTGGTTGGAGTCCTGACTTTC
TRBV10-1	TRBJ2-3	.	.	CASSDYPTYTQYF	TGCGCCAGCAGTGATTACCCCACCTATACGCAGTATTTT
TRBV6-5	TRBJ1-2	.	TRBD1	CASSENGWRIPGGTF	TGTGCCAGCAGCGAGAACGGTTGGCGAATACCAGGGGGCACCTTC
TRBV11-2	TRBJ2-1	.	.	CASTLRMDGLSDEQFF	TGTGCCAGCACCTTACGTATGGACGGGTTAAGCGATGAGCAGTTCTTC
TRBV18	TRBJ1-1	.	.	CASSRDRGGAEAFF	TGTGCCAGCTCAAGGGACCGGGGAGGAGCTGAAGCTTTCTTT
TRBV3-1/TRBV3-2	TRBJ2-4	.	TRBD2	CASSQETSGGYIQYF	TGTGCCAGCAGCCAAGAAACTAGCGGAGGGTACATTCAGTACTTC
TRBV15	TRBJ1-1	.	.	CATSRDEAENTEAFF	TGTGCCACCAGCAGAGATGAAGCCGAGAACACTGAAGCTTTCTTT
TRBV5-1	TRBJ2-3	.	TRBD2	CAYRSRERVEDTQYF	TGCGCCTACCGTTCGCGGGAGAGAGTGGAGGATACGCAGTATTTT
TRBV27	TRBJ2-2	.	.	CASGLSRISANTGELFF	TGTGCCAGCGGACTTTCCCGTATTTCGGCTAACACCGGGGAGCTGTTTTTT
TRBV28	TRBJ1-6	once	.	CASKLLANSPLHF	TGTGCCAGCAAGTTATTAGCTAATTCACCCCTCCACTTT
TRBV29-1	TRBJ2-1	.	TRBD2	CSAPGTSGNEQFF	TGCAGCGCCCCCGGGACTAGCGGTAATGAGCAGTTCTTC
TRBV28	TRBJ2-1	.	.	CASRPNRDLNEQFF	TGTGCCAGCAGACCAAACCGGGACCTCAATGAGCAGTTCTTC
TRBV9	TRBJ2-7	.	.	CASSVATEEVDEQYF	TGTGCCAGCAGCGTAGCTACGGAGGAGGTAGACGAGCAGTACTTC
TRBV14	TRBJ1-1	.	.	CARTPRGMAEAFF	TGTGCCAGAACACCTCGGGGTATGGCTGAAGCTTTCTTT
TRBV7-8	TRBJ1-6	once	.	CASSSDSYNSPLHF	TGTGCCAGCAGCTCAGACAGCTATAATTCACCCCTCCACTTT
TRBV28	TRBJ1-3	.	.	CASYPKGAGNTIYF	TGTGCCAGTTACCCGAAGGGGGCTGGAAACACCATATATTTT
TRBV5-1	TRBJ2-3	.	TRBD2	CASSYRTSGSPLPDTQYF	TGCGCCAGCAGCTACCGGACTAGCGGGAGCCCCCTCCCAGATACGCAGTATTTT
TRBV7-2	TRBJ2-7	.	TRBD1	CASSFDRVYEQYF	TGTGCCAGCAGCTTCGACAGGGTCTACGAGCAGTACTTC
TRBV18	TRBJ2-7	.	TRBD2	CASSSVAGGLSSYEQYF	TGTGCCAGCTCAAGTGTCGCGGGAGGTTTGAGCTCCTACGAGCAGTACTTC